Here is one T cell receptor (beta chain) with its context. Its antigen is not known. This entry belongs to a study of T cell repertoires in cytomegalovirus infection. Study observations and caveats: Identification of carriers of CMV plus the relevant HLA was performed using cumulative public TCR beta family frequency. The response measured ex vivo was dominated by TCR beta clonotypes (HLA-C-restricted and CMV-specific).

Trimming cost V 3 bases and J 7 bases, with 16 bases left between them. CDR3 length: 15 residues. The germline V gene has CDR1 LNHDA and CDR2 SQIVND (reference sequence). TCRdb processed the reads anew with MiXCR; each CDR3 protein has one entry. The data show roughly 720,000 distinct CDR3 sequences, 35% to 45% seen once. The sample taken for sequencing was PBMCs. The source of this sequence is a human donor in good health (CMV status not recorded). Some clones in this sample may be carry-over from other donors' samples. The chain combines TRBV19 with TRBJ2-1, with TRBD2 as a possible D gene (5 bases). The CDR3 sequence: CASSIPPSGKNEQFF. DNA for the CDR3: TGTGCCAGTAGTATTCCCCCCAGCGGTAAGAATGAGCAGTTCTTC.